This T cell receptor (beta chain) was sequenced in a study of T cell repertoires in cytomegalovirus infection. Overall study: Carrying CMV and the relevant HLA type showed in public TCR beta signatures.

Trimming pared 9 bases from V and 0 bases from J, leaving 21 bases between. The CDR3 loop spans 17 amino acids. TCRdb reanalysed the reads using MiXCR and keeps one entry per CDR3 protein. The repertoire holds about 240,000 distinct CDR3 sequences, with roughly 6.5% as singletons. A word on this clonotype: Its specificity is not known.

General observations from the study: CMV carriers with the relevant HLA were identified by cumulative public TCR beta family frequency. CMV-specific HLA-C-restricted TCR beta clonotypes dominated the ex vivo response.

The source is a human donor in good health (CMV status not recorded). Some clones in this sample may be carry-over from other donors' samples. The chain joins TRBV23-1 to TRBJ1-5; D not certain. TRBV23-1 is treated as an ORF (open reading frame) with a function not yet certain. Sequencing was carried out using PBMCs. The DNA of the CDR3 is TGCGCCAGAGGCCCGGGCCTCGTAAACAATAGCAATCAGCCCCAGCATTTT. Protein: CARGPGLVNNSNQPQHF.